The TCR beta chain under discussion was sequenced for a study of Graves' ophthalmopathy and Graves' hyperthyroidism. At the level of the study: Researchers classed hyperthyroidism as stable given no ophthalmopathy within 18 months of follow-up. Study-wide points: Ophthalmopathy progression was predicted by the model at roughly 69% sensitivity and about 74% specificity.

This clonotype was observed at least ten times. Its target is unknown. Using RNA transcripts, the TCR beta CDR3 regions were amplified. A first-round RT-PCR used HTBI primers, followed by a second-round multiplex PCR. TCRdb reprocessed the multiplex PCR reads with MiXCR, giving one entry per CDR3 protein. The table records around 1,000,000 distinct CDR3 sequences, about two fifths of them present only once. Participants with hyperthyroidism, aged 18 to 65, were newly diagnosed with under 2 months' duration. Trimming took 6 bases from V and 5 from J, leaving 17 bases between them. From germline, CDR1 is DFQATT and CDR2 SNEGSKA (reference sequence). The CDR3 extends over 13 amino acids.

The chain carries TRBV20-1 and TRBJ2-7, with D possibly TRBD1 on 5 matching bases. The TCR was taken from an adult man with Graves' hyperthyroidism. The sample comprised peripheral blood or thyroid tissue (not recorded which). In DNA form, the CDR3 reads TGCAGTGCCAACGGAATCAGGGTTGACGAGCAGTACTTC. It encodes CSANGIRVDEQYF.